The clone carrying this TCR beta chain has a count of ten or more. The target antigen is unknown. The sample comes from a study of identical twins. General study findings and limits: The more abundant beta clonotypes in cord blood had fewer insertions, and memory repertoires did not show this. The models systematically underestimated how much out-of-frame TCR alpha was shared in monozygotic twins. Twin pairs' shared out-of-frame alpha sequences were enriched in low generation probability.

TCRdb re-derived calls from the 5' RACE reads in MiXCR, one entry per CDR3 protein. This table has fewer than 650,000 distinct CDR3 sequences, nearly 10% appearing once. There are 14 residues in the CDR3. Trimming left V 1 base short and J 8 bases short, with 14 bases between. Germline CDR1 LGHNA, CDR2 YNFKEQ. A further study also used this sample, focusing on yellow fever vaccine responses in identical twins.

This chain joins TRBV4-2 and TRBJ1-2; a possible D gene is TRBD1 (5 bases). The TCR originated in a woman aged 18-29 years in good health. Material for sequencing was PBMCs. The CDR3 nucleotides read TGTGCCAGCAGCCAAGTCGGGACCGCGGCCGGCTACACCTTC. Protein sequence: CASSQVGTAAGYTF.